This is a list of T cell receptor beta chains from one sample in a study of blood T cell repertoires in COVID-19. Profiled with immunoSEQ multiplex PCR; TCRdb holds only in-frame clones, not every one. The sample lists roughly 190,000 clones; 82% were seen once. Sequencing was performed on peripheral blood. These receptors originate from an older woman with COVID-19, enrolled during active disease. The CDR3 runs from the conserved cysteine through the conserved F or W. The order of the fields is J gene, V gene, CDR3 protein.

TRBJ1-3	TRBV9	CASSVGALSSGNTIYF
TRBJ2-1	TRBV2	CASSDKGRGYNEQFF
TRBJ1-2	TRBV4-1	CASSQGSGDYGYTF
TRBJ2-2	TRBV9	CASSVAASGGRIGELFF
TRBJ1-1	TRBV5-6	CASSWGSRVGTEAFF
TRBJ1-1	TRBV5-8	CASSPGSFGDTEAFF
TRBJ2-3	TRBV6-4	CASSDAGGTDTQYF
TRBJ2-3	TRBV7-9	CASSFGQGGTTQYF
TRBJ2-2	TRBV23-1	CASSRGEPGELFF
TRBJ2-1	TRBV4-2	CASSQGKGNSYNEQFF
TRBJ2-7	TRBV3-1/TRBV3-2	CASSQNLAGVGEQYF